This paragraph covers one T cell receptor beta chain sequence. Its antigen remains undetermined. No base quality values were provided; no much bigger clone lies one nucleotide off. The sample belongs to a study of T cells in localized non-small cell lung cancer (dated by TCRdb to 2020 to 2021). Concerning the study at large: T cell repertoires of 200 to 250 early-stage NSCLC patients were analyzed, with tumors being compared against uninvolved tumor-adjacent lungs. The cohort consisted of roughly 240 treatment-naive NSCLC patients whose localized lung tumors had been resected. NSCLC patients had a mean age of roughly 66 years, and around 130 were male and around 110 female.

Beyond this particular receptor, the publication reports: Higher blood T cell density associated with longer overall survival, while higher adjacent-lung clonality associated with shorter survival. Because of the exploratory design, TCR variables were selected using unadjusted p-values without false-discovery rate correction. Multi-region tumor sequencing was not performed, so intratumor heterogeneity could not be excluded. Uninvolved tumor-adjacent lung showed the highest T cell clonality, higher than tumor, which suggests more focused antigenic responses in the adjacent lung. Of the top 100 tumor clones, a median of roughly 60 were detected in paired uninvolved adjacent lung; roughly 29 were also among that lung's top 100.

Inclusive of the bounding cysteine and phenylalanine, the CDR3 is 14 residues long. Solely the CDR3 DNA is kept, with 42 bases framed from the first base. CDR1 and CDR2 are read off the germline V gene as SGHTA and FQGTGA. V is cut by 2 bases and J by 4 bases, and the space between the germline ends is 12 bases. At diagnosis, tumor, uninvolved tumor-adjacent lung and peripheral blood were collected and then preserved as a mix of FFPE and fresh-frozen material. For TCR repertoire profiling, blood samples were analyzed as peripheral blood mononuclear cells. TCR beta CDR3 regions were sequenced from DNA using the immunoSEQ Assay. As for how the authors treated the data: T cell density was computed as TCR beta template counts normalized to usable DNA estimated by amplifying housekeeping genes. The preseqR package was used to estimate richness by extrapolating to 400,000 templates for PBMC samples and to 120,000 templates for tissue samples. Clonality was defined by subtracting Pielou's evenness from one. Tissue-enriched TCRs were identified by differential abundance testing using productive amino-acid clonotypes, minimum total count 5 and alpha 0.1. Repertoire overlap between compartments was quantified with the Jaccard Index and Morisita Overlap Index. TCR beta CDR3s were clustered by GLIPH together with public tetramer-defined viral CDR3s, and at least three viral sequences plus V-gene enrichment were required for viral motifs. The source is immuneACCESS, and TCRdb retained only in-frame sequences with V and J called. Part of the clones is not carried over; for the studies checked, unresolved V genes explain less than half of this, and the remainder is unexplained. V and J calls and clone size are given by that table; D and trimming were obtained from the DNA. For this sample there are 41,000 or so clones; about 88% appear just once. Over 6% of the sample is held by the ten biggest clonotypes.

The receptor comes from a woman between 18 and 55 years old with stage III lung adenocarcinoma. Here the chain combines TRBV7-3 and TRBJ2-7; TRBD1 could be the D gene, as 6 bases match. The sample here was peripheral blood, taken before any cancer treatment. Here is the DNA: TGTGCCAGCAGCTTATCCCCAGGGGAATACGAGCAGTACTTC. Translated, it reads CASSLSPGEYEQYF. Where the CDR3 stops, the reference TRBV7-3 and TRBJ2-7 genes take over; the full variable domain is GAGVSQTPSNKVTEKGKYVELRCDPISGHTALYWYRQSLGQGPEFLIYFQGTGAADDSGLPNDRFFAVRPEGSVSTLKIQRTERGDSAVYLCASSLSPGEYEQYFGPGTRLTVT.